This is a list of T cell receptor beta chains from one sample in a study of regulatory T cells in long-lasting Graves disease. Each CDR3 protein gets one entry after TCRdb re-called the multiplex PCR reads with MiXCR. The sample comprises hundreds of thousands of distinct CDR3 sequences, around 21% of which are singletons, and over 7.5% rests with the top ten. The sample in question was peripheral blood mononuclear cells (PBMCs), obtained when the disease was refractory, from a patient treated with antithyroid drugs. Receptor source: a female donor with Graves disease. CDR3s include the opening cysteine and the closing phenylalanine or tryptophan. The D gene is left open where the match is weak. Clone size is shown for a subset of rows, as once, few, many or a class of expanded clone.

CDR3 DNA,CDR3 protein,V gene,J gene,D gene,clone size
TGTGCCAGCAGTTTAACGACAGGGTTAATCGCTGAAGCTTTCTTT,CASSLTTGLIAEAFF,TRBV11-1,TRBJ1-1,TRBD1,many
TGTGCCAGTAGTCTCCCGGGACGCCAAAATTCACCCCTCCACTTT,CASSLPGRQNSPLHF,TRBV19,TRBJ1-6,NA,few
TGTGCCAGCCAAATTACTAGCGGATACGAGCAGTACTTC,CASQITSGYEQYF,TRBV6-1,TRBJ2-7,TRBD2,many
TGTGCCAGCAGTCCGTACAGGGCTTATAGCAATCAGCCCCAGCATTTT,CASSPYRAYSNQPQHF,TRBV27,TRBJ1-5,NA,NA
TGTGCCAGCAGCCGGAACAACTACGAGCAGTACTTC,CASSRNNYEQYF,TRBV11-3,TRBJ2-7,NA,few
TGTGCCAGCAGCTACCGGACAGGTCAGCCCCAGCATTTT,CASSYRTGQPQHF,TRBV7-8,TRBJ1-5,TRBD1,few
TGTGCCAGCAGCTTATTGAACAGCTCCTACGAGCAGTACTTC,CASSLLNSSYEQYF,TRBV7-9,TRBJ2-7,NA,NA
TGTGCCAGCAGCCAGGAAGCTGTCGCTTCAATCTTCGGTGAGCAGTTCTTC,CASSQEAVASIFGEQFF,TRBV14,TRBJ2-1,NA,NA
TGTGCCAGCAGCTTGGAAGGAGGCGCGGGGGGGACTGAAGCTTTCTTT,CASSLEGGAGGTEAFF,TRBV5-5,TRBJ1-1,NA,few
TGTGCCAGCAGCGCGATGACAGGGGCCGGGCGGTATGGCTACACCTTC,CASSAMTGAGRYGYTF,TRBV9,TRBJ1-2,TRBD1,NA
TGTGCCAGCAGATCTCAGGGATCTGAGGCCAACGTCCTGACTTTC,CASRSQGSEANVLTF,TRBV28,TRBJ2-6,NA,once
TGCAGTGCTTTTACGGGACTTCGCAATGAGCAGTTCTTC,CSAFTGLRNEQFF,TRBV20-1,TRBJ2-1,NA,NA
TGTGCCAGCAGTCGAGGGAGGTCCGGGAATGAGCAGTTCTTC,CASSRGRSGNEQFF,TRBV27,TRBJ2-1,NA,NA
TGTGCCAGCAGCTCGATGGGGGGGGGGGCGTCACCCCTCCACTTT,CASSSMGGGASPLHF,TRBV27,TRBJ1-6,NA,NA
TGCAGTGCTAGAGATCTAACAGAACCCAGCAATCAGCCCCAGCATTTT,CSARDLTEPSNQPQHF,TRBV20-1,TRBJ1-5,NA,many
TGTGCCAGCACCCTGGGCGGGATTCGGTCACCCCTCCACTTT,CASTLGGIRSPLHF,TRBV12-3/TRBV12-4,TRBJ1-6,NA,many
TGTGCCAGCAGCCGGAAGACTAGCGTAAGCTCCTACGAGCAGTACTTC,CASSRKTSVSSYEQYF,TRBV14,TRBJ2-7,TRBD2,few
TGCGCCAGCAGCCACAGGGCCTCGTCTAATTCACCCCTCCACTTT,CASSHRASSNSPLHF,TRBV4-1,TRBJ1-6,NA,NA
TGCGCCAGCAGCCAAAACGACAGAGGGAAAACTGAAGCTTTCTTT,CASSQNDRGKTEAFF,TRBV4-1,TRBJ1-1,NA,few
TGTGCCAGCAGCTTGGCCAGACTTGAAGAGACCCAGTACTTC,CASSLARLEETQYF,TRBV5-4,TRBJ2-5,NA,NA
TGCAGTGCTAGAGAAACGACAGGCGCCTATGGCTACACCTTC,CSARETTGAYGYTF,TRBV20-1,TRBJ1-2,NA,many
TGCAGTGCTAGAGGCAGGGACCCCATGAACACTGAAGCTTTCTTT,CSARGRDPMNTEAFF,TRBV20-1,TRBJ1-1,NA,many
TGTGCCAGCAGCGTCAGCGGGAGTAAGACCGGGGAGCTGTTTTTT,CASSVSGSKTGELFF,TRBV9,TRBJ2-2,TRBD2,once
TGTGCCTGGACCCGGACAGGGAGGGCAGTCGGCGAGCAGTACTTC,CAWTRTGRAVGEQYF,TRBV30,TRBJ2-7,NA,few
TGTGCCAGCACCGTATACGGGACGGCAAGCTCCTACGAGCAGTACTTC,CASTVYGTASSYEQYF,TRBV6-1,TRBJ2-7,NA,NA
TGTGCCTGGAGTAGCTACCAAAATGGGGTTAGTCAGCCCCAGCATTTT,CAWSSYQNGVSQPQHF,TRBV30,TRBJ1-5,NA,many
TGTGCCAGTAGTCCGCGCCTAGGGTACCGGGACGAGCAGTACTTC,CASSPRLGYRDEQYF,TRBV19,TRBJ2-7,NA,NA
TGTGCCAGCAGTCCCGTTAGGTACAGAGAGACCCAGTACTTC,CASSPVRYRETQYF,TRBV7-2,TRBJ2-5,NA,NA
TGTGCCAGTAGGGCAGGGTTTACTGAAGCTTTCTTT,CASRAGFTEAFF,TRBV19,TRBJ1-1,NA,NA
TGTGCCACCGATAGGGGGTTTAGCAATCAGCCCCAGCATTTT,CATDRGFSNQPQHF,TRBV6-2/TRBV6-3,TRBJ1-5,NA,NA
TGTGCCTGGACCCGACAGACAACTAATGAAAAACTGTTTTTT,CAWTRQTTNEKLFF,TRBV30,TRBJ1-4,NA,many
TGTGCCAGCAGTTTGAGTGGGGACCGCGAGCAGTACTTC,CASSLSGDREQYF,TRBV28,TRBJ2-7,NA,many
TGCAGTGCTAGAGATCTGAGCTGGACCTCCTATGGCTACACCTTC,CSARDLSWTSYGYTF,TRBV20-1,TRBJ1-2,NA,NA
TGTGCCAGCAGTTACTCTGGGCTAGCGGTATACAATGAGCAGTTCTTC,CASSYSGLAVYNEQFF,TRBV6-2/TRBV6-3,TRBJ2-1,TRBD2,NA
TGTGCCAGCAGTCCCGGACTAGCGGGGCGAATCTACGAGCAGTACTTC,CASSPGLAGRIYEQYF,TRBV7-8,TRBJ2-7,TRBD2,many
TGCAGTGCTAGAGATCTCAGGAGTAGAAATACTGAAGCTTTCTTT,CSARDLRSRNTEAFF,TRBV20-1,TRBJ1-1,NA,NA
TGCGCCAGCAGCCATACAGGGGGCGCGGACGAGCAGTACTTC,CASSHTGGADEQYF,TRBV4-1,TRBJ2-7,TRBD1,once
TGTGCCAGCAGCTTAAGACTCCTTCCTAGCGGGATCAACACCGGGGAGCTGTTTTTT,CASSLRLLPSGINTGELFF,TRBV3-1,TRBJ2-2,TRBD2,NA
TGTGCCACCAGCACCCGGGTGCCGGGCAAAAACATTCAGTACTTC,CATSTRVPGKNIQYF,TRBV15,TRBJ2-4,NA,many
TGTGCCAGCAGCGTCGGGCCCCCGACCGACGGGGAGCTGTTTTTT,CASSVGPPTDGELFF,TRBV9,TRBJ2-2,NA,many
TGTGCCAGCAGGCCAGGAATTGGCTACACCTTC,CASRPGIGYTF,TRBV28,TRBJ1-2,NA,many
TGTGCCAGCAGTGAGGTGCGGGGGGCAAGAGGAGAGACCCAGTACTTC,CASSEVRGARGETQYF,TRBV25-1,TRBJ2-5,TRBD2,many
TGTGCCTGGAGTAAGGCAGGGGGGACGACTGAAGCTTTCTTT,CAWSKAGGTTEAFF,TRBV30,TRBJ1-1,TRBD1,few
TGTGCCAGCAGTACCCACGGGACAGCTAGCAATCAGCCCCAGCATTTT,CASSTHGTASNQPQHF,TRBV12-3/TRBV12-4,TRBJ1-5,TRBD1,few
TGTGCCAGCAGTTTCCCCCGACAGGGGGATACCTACGAGCAGTACTTC,CASSFPRQGDTYEQYF,TRBV12-3/TRBV12-4,TRBJ2-7,TRBD1,many
TGTGCCAGTAGGTTGAGACCAACCCATCAATACGAGCAGTACTTC,CASRLRPTHQYEQYF,TRBV19,TRBJ2-7,NA,NA
TGCAGCGTTGACTTAGGGGGTAATCAGCCCCAGCATTTT,CSVDLGGNQPQHF,TRBV29-1,TRBJ1-5,NA,NA